The T cell receptor beta chain described here comes from a study of T-cell memory formation after mild COVID-19. For the study at large: Largely, the TCR clusters proved donor specific. General study points: Later expanders leaned toward CD4+, whereas clones contracting from day 15 to 85 were balanced CD4/CD8.

The CDR3 runs 17 residues. V lost 4 bases and J lost 0, with 18 bases in between. Germline V gives CDR1 LGHDT, CDR2 YNNKEL (reference sequence). Points on this clonotype: Its antigen is unidentified.

TCR alpha and TCR beta cDNA libraries with sample barcodes and UMIs came from 5'RACE using constant-segment primers. MiXCR, run by TCRdb on the 5' RACE reads, gives a single entry per CDR3 protein. The sample shows around 500,000 distinct CDR3 sequences, about 20% of them seen only once. The gene calls are TRBV3-1 and TRBJ1-1; D is uncertain. Sequenced: PBMCs or a T cell subset sorted from them (not recorded which). This receptor was identified in an adult woman who had mild COVID-19 (a few samples of this study predate the infection). Cell type and time point are not known. Here the CDR3 DNA reads TGTGCCAGCAGCCGCTATGACTTGGGCAGGATGAACACTGAAGCTTTCTTT. This gives the protein CASSRYDLGRMNTEAFF.